The 22 T cell receptor beta chains below were found in one sample sequenced in a study of blood T cells in healthy people across ages. Primed by a sample-barcoded 5' primer and a J-beta primer mix, a second PCR proceeded for roughly 7 to 11 cycles. TCRdb reprocessed the 5' RACE reads via MiXCR and lists one record per CDR3 protein. The sample has approximately 1,000,000 distinct CDR3 sequences, 35% to 40% seen once. The specimen was blood. The receptors were sampled from a man aged 18 to 30 in good health.

The genes are TRBV6-1 and TRBJ2-7; D tentatively reads TRBD1 or TRBD2 (5 bases each). V was clipped by 6 bases and J by 4 bases, with 16 bases between them. The CDR3 is made up of 14 amino acids. In germline, CDR1 is MNHNS, CDR2 SASEGT. The CDR3 here is CASRLPGPEYEQYF. The CDR3 nucleotides are TGTGCCAGCAGGTTACCGGGACCCGAATACGAGCAGTACTTC.

CDR3 protein: CASRAGNTDTQYF. The CDR3 nucleotides read TGTGCCAGCAGGGCCGGAAACACAGATACGCAGTATTTT. The chain is built from TRBV27 and TRBJ2-3; no clear D gene. The CDR3 covers 13 residues. V lost 6 bases and J 2 bases, leaving 9 bases between the germline ends. Germline CDR1 reads MNHEY; CDR2 reads SMNVEV (reference sequence).

This chain's CDR3 is CASSDRGIVEKLFF. The CDR3 DNA reads as TGTGCCAGCAGTGACAGGGGGATTGTCGAAAAACTGTTTTTT. The chain couples TRBV2 to TRBJ1-4; 7 bases agree with TRBD1. V lost 3 bases, J lost 8 bases, and 6 bases stayed unmatched. Looked up from germline, CDR1 is SNHLY and CDR2 is FYNNEI. The length of the CDR3 is 14 residues.

This sequence joins TRBV7-3 and TRBJ2-7; TRBD2 aligns across 8 bases. J was trimmed by 7 bases and V by 5 bases; bases with no gene match: 4. Per the germline V gene, CDR1 is SGHTA and CDR2 is FQGTGA. The CDR3 runs to 12 residues. CDR3 protein: CASSTSGNEQYF. The CDR3 DNA is TGTGCCAGCAGCACTAGCGGCAATGAGCAGTACTTC.

This clonotype was detected a few times. The chain has TRBV20-1 and TRBJ2-5; possible D gene TRBD1, 6 bases. Trimming took off 6 bases at V and 9 bases at J, with 14 bases between the two ends. This CDR3 comprises 11 residues. CDR1 and CDR2 from the germline V gene are DFQATT and SNEGSKA (reference sequence). CDR3 protein: CSAPGALAQYF. The CDR3, as DNA: TGCAGTGCGCCAGGGGCTTTGGCCCAGTACTTC.

This clonotype turned up a few times. V is TRBV6-2 or TRBV6-3 and J is TRBJ1-2; 9 bases fit TRBD1. Germline-derived CDR1 and CDR2 are MNHEY and SVGEGT. The CDR3 spans 14 residues. The V gene end was trimmed by 4 bases and the J gene end by 7 bases; junction bases not matched to a gene: 7. The CDR3 loop is CASSFDRGNSGYTF. Written as DNA, the CDR3 is TGTGCCAGCAGTTTCGACAGGGGGAATAGTGGCTACACCTTC.

The rearrangement uses TRBV28 and TRBJ1-5, with D unclear. From germline, CDR1 is MDHEN and CDR2 SYDVKM. CDR3 length equals 17 residues. V was trimmed by 3 bases and J by 0 bases, leaving 15 bases between them. DNA for the CDR3: TGTGCCAGCAGTTTGTTTACTCCCGGAATTAGCAATCAGCCCCAGCATTTT. Its protein product is CASSLFTPGISNQPQHF.

The sample holds a few counts of this clonotype. The chain joins TRBV4-3 to TRBJ1-4; no definite D call. CDR1 and CDR2 from the germline V gene are LGHNA and YSLEER. V lost 0 bases and J lost 0, with 8 bases in between. The CDR3 contains 16 residues. CDR3 sequence: CASSQDLGATNEKLFF. CDR3 DNA sequence: TGCGCCAGCAGCCAAGATTTGGGAGCAACTAATGAAAAACTGTTTTTT.

The rearrangement links TRBV5-1 to TRBJ1-1, with no clear D. The ends were cut back, 5 bases at V and 1 base at J, with 9 bases in the middle. This CDR3 contains 13 residues. Germline CDR1 reads SGHRS; CDR2 reads YFSETQ. CDR3 residues: CASRQNPNTEAFF. CDR3 in DNA: TGCGCCAGCAGACAAAATCCGAACACTGAAGCTTTCTTT.

The DNA of the CDR3 is TGTGCCAGCAGTTTACGAAGGACAGGGGACAATCAGCCCCAGCATTTT. It translates to CASSLRRTGDNQPQHF. The chain links TRBV12-3 or TRBV12-4 to TRBJ1-5; 9 bases line up with TRBD1. With V trimmed by 2 bases and J by 3 bases, 5 bases remained unmatched. The CDR3 extends over 16 amino acids.

V is TRBV13 and J is TRBJ2-1; possibly TRBD1 or TRBD2 for D (6 bases each). CDR3 length: 17 amino acids. V gave up 1 base and J gave up 6 bases, with 19 bases separating them. Germline V CDR1 and CDR2: PRHDT, FYEKMQ (reference sequence). The CDR3 DNA reads TGTGCCAGCAGCTTAGATCTCTGGCAGGGGAGGAGCAATGAGCAGTTCTTC. Amino acids: CASSLDLWQGRSNEQFF. The full variable domain, with the rest looked up from reference TRBV13 and TRBJ2-1, is AAGVIQSPRHLIKEKRETATLKCYPIPRHDTVYWYQQGPGQDPQFLISFYEKMQSDKGSIPDRFSAQQFSDYHSELNMSSLELGDSALYFCASSLDLWQGRSNEQFFGPGTRLTVL.

This clonotype has only a few counts. The V gene is TRBV20-1, the J gene TRBJ1-2, with a possible D match to TRBD1 (5 bases). CDR1 is DFQATT and CDR2 is SNEGSKA in the germline V gene (reference sequence). This CDR3 region has 12 residues. Trimming shortened V by 7 bases and J by 5 bases, and 14 bases separated the two germline ends. CDR3 region: CSGTPTPYGYTF. Written as DNA, the CDR3 is TGCAGTGGGACACCTACACCTTATGGCTACACCTTC.

This chain uses TRBV6-2 or TRBV6-3 with TRBJ2-1, with a possible D match to TRBD1 (6 bases). V dropped 5 bases and J dropped 10 bases, with 12 bases sitting between them. Per germline, CDR1 MNHEY and CDR2 SVGEGT. The CDR3 has 12 amino acids. The CDR3 reads CASSRQALEQFF. The CDR3 DNA reads TGTGCCAGCAGTCGACAGGCCTTGGAGCAGTTCTTC.

The chain combines TRBV5-6 with TRBJ2-7, with D perhaps TRBD1 (6 bases). From germline, CDR1 is SGHDT and CDR2 YYEEEE. The CDR3 runs 14 residues. V lost 4 bases and J lost 6, with 17 bases in between. The CDR3 spells CASSLSGTPGEQYF. CDR3 in DNA: TGTGCCAGCAGCCTGTCCGGGACACCTGGCGAGCAGTACTTC.

CDR3: CASRNRQGAEDTEAFF. CDR3 nucleotide sequence: TGCGCCAGCAGAAACCGACAGGGGGCTGAGGACACTGAAGCTTTCTTT. The chain carries TRBV5-1 and TRBJ1-1; TRBD1 matches 10 bases. CDR3 length: 16 residues. CDR1 SGHRS and CDR2 YFSETQ come from the germline V gene. Germline trimming cut 5 bases from V and 3 bases from J; bases unmatched to any gene: 10. Together with reference TRBV5-1 and TRBJ1-1, the CDR3 gives the full variable domain: KAGVTQTPRYLIKTRGQQVTLSCSPISGHRSVSWYQQTPGQGLQFLFEYFSETQRNKGNFPGRFSGRQFSNSRSEMNVSTLELGDSALYLCASRNRQGAEDTEAFFGQGTRLTVV.

In this sample, this clonotype turned up a few times. The chain is built from TRBV4-3 and TRBJ2-5; D call uncertain. Looked up from germline, CDR1 is LGHNA and CDR2 is YSLEER. This CDR3 has 13 amino acids. V was cut by 0 bases and J by 5 bases, with 7 bases left in between. The CDR3 DNA is TGCGCCAGCAGCCAAGAGTTGCGGGAGACCCAGTACTTC. It is translated as CASSQELRETQYF.

The chain is built from TRBV20-1 and TRBJ2-3, with TRBD2 identical over 11 bases. Germline-derived CDR1 and CDR2 are DFQATT and SNEGSKA (reference sequence). The CDR3 runs to 17 residues. The V gene end was trimmed by 1 base and the J gene end by 2 bases; junction bases not matched to a gene: 8. The CDR3 loop is CSARGLAGGLNTDTQYF. The CDR3 DNA reads TGCAGTGCTAGAGGCCTAGCGGGGGGCCTAAACACAGATACGCAGTATTTT.

The sample holds a few counts of this clonotype. J is TRBJ1-2 and V is TRBV25-1, with D perhaps TRBD1 (5 bases). The germline V gene encodes CDR1 MGHDK and CDR2 SYGVNS. V gave up 1 base and J gave up 5 bases, with 20 bases separating them. The CDR3 is made up of 17 amino acids. As DNA, the CDR3 is TGTGCCAGCAGTGAATTAGGGACGGAACAGACTATTTATGGCTACACCTTC. Protein sequence: CASSELGTEQTIYGYTF.

CDR3 in amino acids: CSATQGNYNSPLHF. For the CDR3, the DNA is TGCAGTGCGACCCAGGGCAACTATAATTCACCCCTCCACTTT. V usage is TRBV20-1 and J usage is TRBJ1-6; a weak D match, TRBD1 (5 bases). From germline, CDR1 is DFQATT and CDR2 SNEGSKA (reference sequence). CDR3 length equals 14 residues. Trimming took 6 bases from V and 3 from J, leaving 12 bases between them.

This clonotype was recorded only once. The chain carries TRBV29-1 and TRBJ2-1; 7 bases map to TRBD2. The germline gives CDR1 SQVTM, CDR2 ANQGSEA. The V gene end was trimmed by 4 bases and the J gene end by 8 bases; junction bases not matched to a gene: 14. CDR3 length equals 15 residues. CDR3 region: CSVGFYTSEKDEQFF. In DNA, the CDR3 is TGCAGCGTTGGTTTCTACACTAGCGAGAAGGATGAGCAGTTCTTC.

The J gene is TRBJ2-7, the V gene TRBV20-1, with a possible D match to TRBD1 (5 bases). Deletions cut 4 bases from V and 2 bases from J, with 18 bases between. Germline loops: CDR1 DFQATT, CDR2 SNEGSKA (reference sequence). The CDR3 spans 15 residues. The chain's CDR3 is CSANRRGSPTYEQYF. The CDR3 region has the DNA TGCAGTGCTAACCGTAGGGGTAGCCCGACCTACGAGCAGTACTTC.

J is TRBJ2-3 and V is TRBV5-5; D is possibly TRBD1 (6 bases). The CDR3 runs to 16 residues. Germline V gene data show CDR1 as SGHKS and CDR2 as YYEKEE (reference sequence). V lost 3 bases and J 5 bases, leaving 19 bases between the germline ends. CDR3 protein: CASSSTRTGRGDTQYF. The CDR3 nucleotides read TGTGCCAGCAGCTCTACCAGAACGGGCAGGGGAGATACGCAGTATTTT. Combining the CDR3 with reference TRBV5-5 and TRBJ2-3 gives the whole variable domain DAGVTQSPTHLIKTRGQQVTLRCSPISGHKSVSWYQQVLGQGPQFIFQYYEKEERGRGNFPDRFSARQFPNYSSELNVNALLLGDSALYLCASSSTRTGRGDTQYFGPGTRLTVL.